This T cell receptor beta chain derives from a study of early stage breast cancer tumors. V gave up 1 base and J gave up 1 base, with 10 bases separating them. CDR3 length: 15 amino acids. The V gene's germline CDR1 is LNHDA and CDR2 SQIVND (reference sequence). Study-level points and caveats: Enriched TCRB sequences shared across patients were mostly commonly generated sequences. Tumors had approximately 2.5-fold higher T cell density and higher clonality than adjacent normal breast tissue.

As for this clone: Its matching antigen is unknown.

Blood replicates held 0.5 ug DNA, tumor or normal breast 1.5 ug, two each. Data came from immunoSEQ multiplex PCR; TCRdb stores just in-frame clones and leaves some out. This table has under 45,000 clones, roughly 70% appearing once. The V gene is TRBV19, the J gene TRBJ1-1; weak D call: TRBD1 (6 bases). The sample comprised blood. The TCR originated in a person aged 55-75 years with breast cancer. CDR3 residues: CASSIVGATNTEAFF. The CDR3 region has the DNA TGTGCCAGTAGTATAGTGGGGGCCACGAACACTGAAGCTTTCTTT.